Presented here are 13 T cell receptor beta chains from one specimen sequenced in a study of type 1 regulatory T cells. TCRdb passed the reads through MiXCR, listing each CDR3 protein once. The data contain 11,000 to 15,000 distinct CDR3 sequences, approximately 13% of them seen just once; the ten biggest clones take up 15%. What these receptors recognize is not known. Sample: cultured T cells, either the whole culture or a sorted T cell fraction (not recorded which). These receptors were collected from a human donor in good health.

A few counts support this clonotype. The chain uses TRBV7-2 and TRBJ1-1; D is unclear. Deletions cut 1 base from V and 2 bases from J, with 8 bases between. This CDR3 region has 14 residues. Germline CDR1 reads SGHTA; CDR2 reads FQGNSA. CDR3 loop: CASSLGVFNTEAFF. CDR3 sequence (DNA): TGTGCCAGCAGCTTAGGCGTCTTCAACACTGAAGCTTTCTTT.

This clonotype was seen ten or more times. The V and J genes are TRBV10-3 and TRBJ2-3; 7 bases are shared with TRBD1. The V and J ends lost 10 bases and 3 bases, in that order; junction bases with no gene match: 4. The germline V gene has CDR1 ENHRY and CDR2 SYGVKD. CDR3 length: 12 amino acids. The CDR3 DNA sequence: TGTGCCACGGGGACAGCAACAGATACGCAGTATTTT. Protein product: CATGTATDTQYF.

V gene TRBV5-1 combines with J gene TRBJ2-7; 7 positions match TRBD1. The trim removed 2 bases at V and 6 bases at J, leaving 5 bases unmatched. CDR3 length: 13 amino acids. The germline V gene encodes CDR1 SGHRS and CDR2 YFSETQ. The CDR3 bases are TGCGCCAGCAGCTTACAGGGGACCGGCGAGCAGTACTTC. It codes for CASSLQGTGEQYF.

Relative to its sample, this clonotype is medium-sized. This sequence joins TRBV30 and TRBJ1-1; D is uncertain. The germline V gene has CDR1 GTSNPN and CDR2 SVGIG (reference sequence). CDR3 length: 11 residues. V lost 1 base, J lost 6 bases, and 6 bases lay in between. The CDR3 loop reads CAWSEGSEAFF. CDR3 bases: TGTGCCTGGAGTGAAGGCTCTGAAGCTTTCTTT.

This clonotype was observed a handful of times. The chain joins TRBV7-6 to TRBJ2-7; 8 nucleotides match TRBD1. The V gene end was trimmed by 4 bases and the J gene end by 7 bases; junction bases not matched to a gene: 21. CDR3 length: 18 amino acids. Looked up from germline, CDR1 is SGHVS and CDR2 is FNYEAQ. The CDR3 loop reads CASSYVVALDRDAGEQYF. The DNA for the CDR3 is TGTGCCAGCAGCTACGTCGTGGCGTTGGACAGGGACGCCGGGGAGCAGTACTTC.

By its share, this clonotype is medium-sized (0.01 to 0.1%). CDR3 residues: CATTVVGPGELFF. The DNA of the CDR3 is TGTGCCACCACCGTTGTGGGACCCGGGGAGCTGTTTTTT. The chain has TRBV15 and TRBJ2-2; TRBD1 or TRBD2 may be the D gene (5 bases each). Per the germline V gene, CDR1 is LNHNV and CDR2 is YYDKDF (reference sequence). This CDR3 spans 13 amino acids. V lost 7 bases to trimming and J lost 6 bases, with 12 bases between them.

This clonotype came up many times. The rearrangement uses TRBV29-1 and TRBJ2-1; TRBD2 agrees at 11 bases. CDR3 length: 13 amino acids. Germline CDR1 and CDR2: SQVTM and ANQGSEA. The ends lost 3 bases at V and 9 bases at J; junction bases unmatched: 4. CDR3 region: CSVDSGGVGEQFF. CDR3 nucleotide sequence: TGCAGCGTTGATAGCGGGGGGGTCGGTGAGCAGTTCTTC.

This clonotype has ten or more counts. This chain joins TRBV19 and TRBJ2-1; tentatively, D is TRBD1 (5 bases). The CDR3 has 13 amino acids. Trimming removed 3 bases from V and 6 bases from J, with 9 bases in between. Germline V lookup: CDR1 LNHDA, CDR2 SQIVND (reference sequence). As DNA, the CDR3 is TGTGCCAGTAGTATCGGCAGGGCCAATGAGCAGTTCTTC. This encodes CASSIGRANEQFF.

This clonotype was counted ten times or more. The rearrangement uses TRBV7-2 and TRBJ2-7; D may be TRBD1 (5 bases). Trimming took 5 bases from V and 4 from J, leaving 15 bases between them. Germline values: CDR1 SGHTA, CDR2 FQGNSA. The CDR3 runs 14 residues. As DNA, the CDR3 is TGTGCCAGCAGCGGATTCGAAGGGGCTTACGAGCAGTACTTC. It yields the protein CASSGFEGAYEQYF.

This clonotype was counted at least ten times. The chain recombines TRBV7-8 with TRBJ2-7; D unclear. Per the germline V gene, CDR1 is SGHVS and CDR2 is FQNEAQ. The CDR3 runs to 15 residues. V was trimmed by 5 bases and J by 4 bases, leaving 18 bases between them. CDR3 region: CASSPLAGSRYEQYF. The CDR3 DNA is TGTGCCAGCAGCCCCTTGGCCGGGTCTCGTTACGAGCAGTACTTC.

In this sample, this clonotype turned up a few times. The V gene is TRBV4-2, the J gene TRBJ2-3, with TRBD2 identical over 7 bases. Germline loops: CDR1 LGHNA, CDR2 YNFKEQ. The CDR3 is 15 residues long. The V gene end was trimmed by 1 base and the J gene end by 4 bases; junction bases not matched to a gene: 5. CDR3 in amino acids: CASSQGGEGSDTQYF. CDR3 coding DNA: TGTGCCAGCAGCCAAGGGGGGGAGGGGTCAGATACGCAGTATTTT.

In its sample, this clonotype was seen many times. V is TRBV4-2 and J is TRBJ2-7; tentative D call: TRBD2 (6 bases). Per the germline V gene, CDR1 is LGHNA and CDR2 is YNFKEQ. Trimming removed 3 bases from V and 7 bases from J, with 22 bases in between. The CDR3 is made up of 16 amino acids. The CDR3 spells CASSHTGSGPSGEQYF. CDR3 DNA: TGTGCCAGCAGCCATACCGGGAGCGGTCCCTCGGGGGAGCAGTACTTC.

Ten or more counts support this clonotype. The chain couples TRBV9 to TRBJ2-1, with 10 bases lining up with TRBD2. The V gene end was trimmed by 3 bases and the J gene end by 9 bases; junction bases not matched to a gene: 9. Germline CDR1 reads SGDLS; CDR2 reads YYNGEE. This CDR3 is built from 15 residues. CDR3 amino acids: CASSDLAGVGSEQFF. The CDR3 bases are TGTGCCAGCAGCGACCTAGCGGGAGTAGGGAGTGAGCAGTTCTTC. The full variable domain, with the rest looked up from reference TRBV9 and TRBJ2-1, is DSGVTQTPKHLITATGQRVTLRCSPRSGDLSVYWYQQSLDQGLQFLIQYYNGEERAKGNILERFSAQQFPDLHSELNLSSLELGDSALYFCASSDLAGVGSEQFFGPGTRLTVL.